This T cell receptor beta chain was captured by sequencing in a study of long-term antiretroviral therapy in people with HIV (dated by TCRdb to between 2020 and 2023). For context, the study as a whole: The earliest samples were collected about a decade before the 2015 WHO recommendation for immediate ART, when ART was typically delayed until CD4 counts fell. A retrospective serial study tested whether ART initiation and durable HIV suppression were associated with changes in peripheral blood TRB repertoire composition and diversity. A total of 150 to 200 cryopreserved PBMC samples were contributed to the cohort by 30 adults with confirmed HIV infection, with samples collected serially over a mean of about 6 years (range 1-12). Among the approximately 27 participants with HIV, about a dozen were female. Test extractions of a monoclonal T-cell line alongside fewer than 40 polyclonal samples showed no cross-contamination during QIAcube processing.

Spanning cysteine to phenylalanine, the CDR3 consists of 14 amino acids. The read is trimmed to its CDR3 DNA, 42 bases read in frame from base 1. Trimming takes 5 bases from V and 2 bases from J, and the germline ends sit 12 bases apart. CDR1 and CDR2 are drawn from the germline V gene: ENHRY, SYGVKD. Results and caveats for the whole study, not just this receptor: CDR3 length ranges in HIV repertoires were narrower than in controls, and network structure suggested an antigen-experienced repertoire with only a slight naive shift after ART. Samples dated from about 2004 to 2017, and the ART regimens used may be less effective than current ones. Since PBMC availability was limited, sequencing covered only the TCR beta chain, with no alpha chain pairing. The repertoire was dominated across all time points by expanded TRB clones identified before ART initiation, although this dominance was seen to fluctuate and to decrease in many PLHIV after ART. Inferences about post-ART repertoire changes were limited because no data were available on ART adherence, viral resistance or therapy changes. Starting ART was linked to a significant rise in TRB diversity, yet even after long-term ART the diversity remained significantly lower than in transplant donor controls. Unsorted PBMC were profiled instead of sorted CD4+ and CD8+ T cells because pre-ART samples had limited cell numbers.

Inclusion was restricted to participants for whom at least one PBMC sample before ART initiation and at least two post-ART samples were available. Every participant with HIV received treatment in the United States of America. Cryopreserved samples of about 0.95-11 million PBMC were thawed and washed before DNA extraction. At the time of the earliest PBMC sample for each participant with HIV, ages ranged from about 23 to 60 years. Each participant contributed PBMC samples from 1-4 timepoints before ART initiation and 2-8 timepoints after ART initiation, with a median of 7 samples. For every participant, serial HIV viral load, CD4+ T-cell count, ART history and demographic data were obtained. A Qiagen kit on a QIAcube was used to extract genomic DNA from unsorted PBMC, with samples processed in batches of 12. Turning to this clone: Its antigen is not yet known. No qualities accompany the bases; no much larger clone lies one base away.

The immunoSEQ hsTCRB v3.0 assay was used at survey level resolution for TRB variable region sequencing. A depth of roughly 35,000-55,000 T-cell genomes per sample was targeted for TRB sequencing. Pooled TRB libraries were sequenced on an Illumina MiSeq with a v3 150-cycle kit. For the original study's pipeline: Repertoire analysis was performed in R inside a reproducible Nextflow workflow that covered QC, data transformation and analysis. LymphoSeq2, an R package for AIRR-Seq data exploration, was used to implement custom analyses. A few samples yielding fewer than 5000 total TRB sequences were excluded, leaving more than 150 analyzed HIV repertoires. Among the approximately 180 retained HIV repertoires, 55 to 60 were collected before ART initiation and around 130 were collected after ART initiation. Repertoires were downsampled to 5000 TRB nucleotide sequences, with summary statistics averaged over 100 downsampling iterations. TRB sequences were retained for analysis only if CDR3 regions of at least seven amino acids were present. Diversity was assessed using a clonality score derived from Shannon entropy and using the Gini coefficient. In the repertoire networks, any two of the top 5000 CDR3 amino acid sequences were connected whenever the two sequences differed by an edit distance of one. GLIPH2 predicted antigen specificity groups and MHC restriction for TRB CDR3 amino acid sequences. CDR3 amino acid sequences were matched against VDJdb and McPAS-TCR to flag known CMV, EBV, HIV or tissue antigen associations. Pre-ART, post-ART and control groups were compared with Wilcoxon signed-rank tests and Holm-Bonferroni correction. Drawn from immuneACCESS, this table holds only the in-frame rearrangements with V and J called that TCRdb kept. Clones are partly lost; checked studies trace under half to an unresolved V gene and leave the rest unexplained. D and trimming were read from the DNA, whereas the V and J calls and clone size are those reported in that table. For this sample the table gives under 30,000 clones, of which roughly 80% were detected only once. The ten most abundant clones make up 5% to 6% of the sample.

This TCR was sampled from a young woman with HIV. The receptor chain draws on TRBV10-3 and TRBJ1-2; 5 matching bases give a weak D call of TRBD1. The source material was unsorted PBMCs, sampled 1.1 years before starting antiretroviral therapy. The nucleotide sequence reads TGTGCCATCAGTCGACAGCTACCAAACTATGGCTACACCTTC. Its translation is CAISRQLPNYGYTF.